The rows below give T cell receptor beta chains drawn from one sample of a study of cytomegalovirus exposure and HLA in healthy donors. The data were produced by immunoSEQ multiplex PCR, yet TCRdb's version contains in-frame clones alone and is incomplete. Here the sample spans 100,000 to 150,000 clones, roughly 70% being singletons. Sequencing used PBMCs. The receptors were gathered from a man in his forties in good health and CMV-seropositive. Both conserved end residues are part of each CDR3.

J gene	V gene	CDR3 protein
TRBJ1-3	TRBV6-5	CASSYSQGLSGNTIYF
TRBJ2-2	TRBV19	CASSTSLGQYTGELFF
TRBJ1-1	TRBV30	CAWSVVKQGASSNTEAFF
TRBJ1-1	TRBV19	CASSGAGASEAFF
TRBJ2-1	TRBV6-4	CASSEGTSGPNEQFF
TRBJ1-4	TRBV5-6	CASSSWGGNEKLFF
TRBJ1-5	TRBV30	CAWSRGQRVEQPQHF
TRBJ2-7	TRBV2	CASSRGQGTSEQYF
TRBJ1-2	TRBV18	CASSPPSGFVGYTF
TRBJ1-1	TRBV6-1	CASSEARTQLNTEAFF
TRBJ2-6	TRBV19	CASSAGRDRVHSGANVLTF
TRBJ2-7	TRBV30	CAWGGRVRGYEQYF
TRBJ1-2	TRBV5-5	CASSLGLKGQGNYGYTF
TRBJ1-4	TRBV4-1	CASSQDSGGLINEKLFF
TRBJ1-5	TRBV7-6	CASSRDRVDQPQHF